This T cell receptor (beta chain) was captured by sequencing in a study of beta chain features in type 1 diabetes. Background on the study: Healthy donors, compared against patients, showed similar age, gender and cell yields.

The CDR3 spans 12 residues. The ends were cut back, 7 bases at V and 3 bases at J, with 11 bases in the middle. Germline lookup yields CDR1 SGHTS and CDR2 YDEGEE. Regarding this clone: The target antigen is unknown.

The whole isolated RNA underwent reverse transcription, so sequencing captured expressed TCRB transcripts. The assay was immunoSEQ multiplex PCR, and TCRdb's table has in-frame clones only and misses some. The repertoire holds about 360,000 clones, with around 12% as singletons. Overall study findings and caveats: Comparison showed that naive, central memory and Treg TCRB repertoires appeared more similar among patients than among healthy donors. Individuals with type 1 diabetes displayed fewer insertions and more deletions at VDJ junctions.

Sorted populations all had greater than 95% purity. This chain uses TRBV5-8 with TRBJ2-7; D is undetermined. The clonotype was recovered from a man younger than 35 in good health. Sample: naive CD4+ T cells from blood. The DNA of the CDR3 is TGTGCCAGCCGCAGGCAGCACTACGAGCAGTACTTC. It is translated as CASRRQHYEQYF.